This T cell receptor (beta chain) was sequenced during a study of lymphopenia after photon versus proton radiotherapy. Libraries were prepared by immunoSEQ multiplex PCR; TCRdb keeps only in-frame clonotypes and omits some of them. This table has over 55,000 clones, about 87% appearing once. The receptor was isolated from a man of 80 years or more with esophageal cancer. The source was peripheral blood, collected from a patient treated with proton-based radiotherapy.

This CDR3 is CASSQDSRENYGYTF. Here the CDR3 DNA reads TGCGCCAGCAGCCAAGATAGTAGGGAGAACTATGGCTACACCTTC. This rearrangement joins TRBV4-1 to TRBJ1-2, with unresolved D. The CDR3 is made up of 15 amino acids. CDR1 MGHRA and CDR2 YSYEKL come from the germline V gene. Trimming cost V 0 bases and J 2 bases, with 10 bases left between them.